The clone carrying this TCR beta chain was seen ten or more times. The antigen is unknown. Sequencing ends 3 residues short of the CDR3 end; the germline J gene provides the rest. This specimen belongs to a study of T cell clonality in common variable immunodeficiency. Overall study results and limits: CVID subjects had higher TCRbeta clonality than healthy controls, most marked in about a third.

Some clones are missing from TCRdb's copy, which holds only in-frame ones; the method was immunoSEQ multiplex PCR. The sample holds approximately 57,000 clones, and no clone turns up only once. After removal of 5 bases from V and 2 bases from J, the junction contained 8 bases not matched to a gene. Per the germline V gene, CDR1 is DFQATT and CDR2 is SNEGSKA (reference sequence). This CDR3 is built from 14 residues. The rearrangement links TRBV20-1 to TRBJ2-5; 7 nucleotides agree with TRBD1. This clonotype was obtained from a person aged 18 to 70 in good health. Sequenced material: peripheral blood mononuclear cells. CDR3: CSAQSPGQQETQYF. CDR3 DNA, as far as it was read: TGCAGTGCTCAATCGCCGGGACAGCAAGAGACC.